This T cell receptor beta chain came from a study of blood T cell repertoires in COVID-19. Across the study: From the United States, Italy and Spain came samples of acute and convalescent COVID-19. PBMCs, B-cell-depleted T cells, or T cells provided the cDNA or gDNA that made up the material.

TCRdb's table, derived via immunoSEQ multiplex PCR, lists solely in-frame clones and lacks some. The table records approximately 480,000 clones, about nine tenths of them present only once. The CDR3 has 15 amino acids. The germline gives CDR1 MGHDK, CDR2 SYGVNS. V was pared by 3 bases and J by 6 bases, with 5 bases of the junction left unmatched. Donors in Cohort 3 who had recovered were those with two negative PCRs, healthcare professional clearance, or resolution of their symptoms. Sequenced input: PBMCs or T cells enriched from blood (not recorded which). The TCR originated in a woman aged 18-29 years who had recovered from COVID-19. The chain links TRBV25-1 to TRBJ2-3, with 11 bases identical to TRBD2. The CDR3 region is CASSEPSGGLDTQYF. DNA of the CDR3: TGTGCCAGCAGTGAGCCTAGCGGGGGGTTGGATACGCAGTATTTT.